This T cell receptor beta chain was sequenced during a study of T cells in Graves' hyperthyroidism and ophthalmopathy. The overall study: The authors collected peripheral blood at initial diagnosis, before any treatment.

The CDR3 runs to 17 residues. Germline lookup yields CDR1 SNHLY and CDR2 FYNNEI. V was clipped by 6 bases and J by 2 bases; unmatched bases: 10. Amplification targeted TCR beta CDR3 regions from RNA transcripts. HTBI primers were the set used in a first-round RT-PCR of the TCR CDR3. TCRdb ran MiXCR on the multiplex PCR reads and lists one entry per CDR3 protein. The sample carries roughly 550,000 distinct CDR3 sequences, more than 15% recorded once. Points on this clonotype: Its matching antigen is unknown.

Study conclusions and caveats: Among thyroid clonotypes expanded above 0.001, most also appeared in blood. Ophthalmopathy stood apart from stable hyperthyroidism in a 13 V-J model.

Exclusion followed for patients with uncontrolled infection, other autoimmune disease, pregnancy or lactation. The J gene is TRBJ2-6, the V gene TRBV2; 7 nucleotides line up with TRBD1. This receptor was identified in a young woman with Graves' ophthalmopathy. The sequenced sample was blood. The CDR3 reads CASSHPPTGAGANVLTF. CDR3 bases: TGTGCCAGCAGCCACCCGCCTACAGGGGCTGGGGCCAACGTCCTGACTTTC.